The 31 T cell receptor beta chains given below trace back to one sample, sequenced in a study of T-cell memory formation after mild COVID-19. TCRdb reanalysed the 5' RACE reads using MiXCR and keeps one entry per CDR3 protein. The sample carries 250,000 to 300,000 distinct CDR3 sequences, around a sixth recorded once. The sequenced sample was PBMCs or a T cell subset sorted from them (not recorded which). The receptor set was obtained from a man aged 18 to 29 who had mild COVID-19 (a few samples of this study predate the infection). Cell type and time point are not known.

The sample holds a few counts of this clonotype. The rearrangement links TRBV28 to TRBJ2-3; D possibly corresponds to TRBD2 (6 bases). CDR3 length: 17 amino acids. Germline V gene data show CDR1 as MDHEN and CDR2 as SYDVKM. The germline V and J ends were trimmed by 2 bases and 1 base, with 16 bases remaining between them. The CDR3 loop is CASSLAQGGGGTDTQYF. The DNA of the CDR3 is TGTGCCAGCAGTTTAGCGCAGGGCGGCGGGGGCACAGATACGCAGTATTTT.

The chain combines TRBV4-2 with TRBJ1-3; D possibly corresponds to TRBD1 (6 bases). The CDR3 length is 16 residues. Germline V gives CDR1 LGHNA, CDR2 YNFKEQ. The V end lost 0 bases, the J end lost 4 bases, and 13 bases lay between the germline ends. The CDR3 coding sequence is TGTGCCAGCAGCCAAGATGGGACACCAAACGGAAACACCATATATTTT. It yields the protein CASSQDGTPNGNTIYF.

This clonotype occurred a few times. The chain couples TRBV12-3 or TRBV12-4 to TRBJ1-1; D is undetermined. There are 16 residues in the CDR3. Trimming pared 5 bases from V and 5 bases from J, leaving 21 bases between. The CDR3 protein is CASSPGSGGLLTEAFF. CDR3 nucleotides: TGTGCCAGCAGTCCAGGTTCCGGTGGCCTACTGACTGAAGCTTTCTTT.

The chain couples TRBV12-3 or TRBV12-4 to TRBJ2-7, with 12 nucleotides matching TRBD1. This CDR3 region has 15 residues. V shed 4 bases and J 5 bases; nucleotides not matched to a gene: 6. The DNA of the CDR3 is TGTGCCAGCAGTTCACCGGGACAGGGGGCCCACGAGCAGTACTTC. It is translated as CASSSPGQGAHEQYF.

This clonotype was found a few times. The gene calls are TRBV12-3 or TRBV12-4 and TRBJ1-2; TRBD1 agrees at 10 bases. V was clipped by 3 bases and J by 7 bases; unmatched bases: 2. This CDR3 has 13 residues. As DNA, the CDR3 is TGTGCCAGCAGTTTGGGGACAGGGGCTGGCTACACCTTC. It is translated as CASSLGTGAGYTF.

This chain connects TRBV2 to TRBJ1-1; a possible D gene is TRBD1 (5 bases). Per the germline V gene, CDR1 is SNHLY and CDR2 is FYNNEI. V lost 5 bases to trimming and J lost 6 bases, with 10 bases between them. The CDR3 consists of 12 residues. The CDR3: CASSQGVPEAFF. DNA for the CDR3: TGTGCCAGCAGTCAGGGTGTGCCTGAAGCTTTCTTT.

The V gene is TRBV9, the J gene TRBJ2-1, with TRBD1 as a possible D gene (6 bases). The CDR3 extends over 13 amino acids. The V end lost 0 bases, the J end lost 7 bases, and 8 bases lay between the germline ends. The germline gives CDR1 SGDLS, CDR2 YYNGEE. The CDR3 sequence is CASSVDQGNEQFF. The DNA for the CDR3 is TGTGCCAGCAGCGTAGATCAGGGGAATGAGCAGTTCTTC.

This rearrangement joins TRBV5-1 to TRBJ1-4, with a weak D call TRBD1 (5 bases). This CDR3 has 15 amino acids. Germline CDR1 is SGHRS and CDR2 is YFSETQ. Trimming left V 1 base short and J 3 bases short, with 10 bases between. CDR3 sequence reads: CASSLYGGANEKLFF. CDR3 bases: TGCGCCAGCAGCTTGTATGGGGGGGCTAATGAAAAACTGTTTTTT.

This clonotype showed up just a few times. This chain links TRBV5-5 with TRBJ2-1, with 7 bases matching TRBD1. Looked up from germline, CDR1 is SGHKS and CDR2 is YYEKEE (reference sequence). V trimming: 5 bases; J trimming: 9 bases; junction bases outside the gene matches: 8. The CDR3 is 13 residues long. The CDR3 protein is CASRVQGPPEQFF. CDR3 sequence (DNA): TGTGCCAGCAGAGTACAGGGGCCCCCTGAGCAGTTCTTC.

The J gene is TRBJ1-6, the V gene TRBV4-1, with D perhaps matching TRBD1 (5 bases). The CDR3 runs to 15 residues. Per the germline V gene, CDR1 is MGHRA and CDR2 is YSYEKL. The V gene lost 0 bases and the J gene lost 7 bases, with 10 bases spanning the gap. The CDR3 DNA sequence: TGCGCCAGCAGCCAAGATGACAGTTTGAATTCACCCCTCCACTTT. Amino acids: CASSQDDSLNSPLHF.

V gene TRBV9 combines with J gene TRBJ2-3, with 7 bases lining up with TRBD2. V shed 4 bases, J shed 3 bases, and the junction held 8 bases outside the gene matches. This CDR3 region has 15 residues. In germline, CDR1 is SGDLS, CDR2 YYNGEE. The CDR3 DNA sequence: TGTGCCAGCAGCCCCACAGCGGGGTCAACAGATACGCAGTATTTT. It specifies CASSPTAGSTDTQYF.

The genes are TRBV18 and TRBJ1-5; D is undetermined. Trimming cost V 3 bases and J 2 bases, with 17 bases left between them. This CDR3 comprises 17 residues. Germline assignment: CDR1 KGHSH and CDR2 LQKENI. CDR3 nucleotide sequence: TGTGCCAGCTCACCTCCAAACTACGGGAGGGGCAATCAGCCCCAGCATTTT. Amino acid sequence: CASSPPNYGRGNQPQHF.

CDR3 in amino acids: CSAKERWWNTEAFF. DNA of the CDR3: TGCAGCGCCAAGGAAAGGTGGTGGAACACTGAAGCTTTCTTT. This chain uses TRBV29-1 with TRBJ1-1, with D hard to call. CDR3 length: 14 residues. Per the germline V gene, CDR1 is SQVTM and CDR2 is ANQGSEA. Trimming shortened V by 7 bases and J by 1 base, and 16 bases separated the two germline ends.

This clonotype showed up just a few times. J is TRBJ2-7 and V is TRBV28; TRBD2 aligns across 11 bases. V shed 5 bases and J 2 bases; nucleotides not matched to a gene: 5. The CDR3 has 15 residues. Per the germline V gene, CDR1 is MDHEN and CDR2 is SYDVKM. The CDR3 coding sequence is TGTGCCAGCAGTCCCGGGACTAGCGGTCCCTACGAGCAGTACGTC. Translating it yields CASSPGTSGPYEQYV.

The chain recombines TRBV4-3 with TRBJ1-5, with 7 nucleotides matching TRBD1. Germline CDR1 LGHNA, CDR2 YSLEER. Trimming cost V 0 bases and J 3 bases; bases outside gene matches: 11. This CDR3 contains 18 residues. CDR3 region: CASSQETVVGQYNQPQHF. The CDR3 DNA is TGCGCCAGCAGCCAAGAAACGGTGGTGGGACAGTACAATCAGCCCCAGCATTTT.

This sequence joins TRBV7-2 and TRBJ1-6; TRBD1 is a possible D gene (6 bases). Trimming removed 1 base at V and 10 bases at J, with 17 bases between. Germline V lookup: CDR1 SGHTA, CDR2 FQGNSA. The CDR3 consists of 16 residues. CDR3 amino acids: CASSLEVYRARSPLHF. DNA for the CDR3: TGTGCCAGCAGCTTAGAGGTTTACAGGGCTAGATCACCCCTCCACTTT. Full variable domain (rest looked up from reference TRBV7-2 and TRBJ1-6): GAGVSQSPSNKVTEKGKDVELRCDPISGHTALYWYRQSLGQGLEFLIYFQGNSAPDKSGLPSDRFSAERTGGSVSTLTIQRTQQEDSAVYLCASSLEVYRARSPLHFGNGTRLTVT.

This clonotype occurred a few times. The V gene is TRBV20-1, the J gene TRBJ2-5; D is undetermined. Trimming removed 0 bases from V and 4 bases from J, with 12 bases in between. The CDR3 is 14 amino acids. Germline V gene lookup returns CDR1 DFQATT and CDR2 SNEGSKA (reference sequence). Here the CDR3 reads CSARDRRFLETQYF. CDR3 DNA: TGCAGTGCTAGAGATAGGCGGTTTCTAGAGACCCAGTACTTC.

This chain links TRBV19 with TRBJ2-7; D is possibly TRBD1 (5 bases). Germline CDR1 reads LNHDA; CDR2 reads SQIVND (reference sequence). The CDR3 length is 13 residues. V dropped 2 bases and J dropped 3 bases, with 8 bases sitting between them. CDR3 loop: CASSIQGRYEQYF. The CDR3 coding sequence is TGTGCCAGTAGTATACAGGGTCGCTACGAGCAGTACTTC. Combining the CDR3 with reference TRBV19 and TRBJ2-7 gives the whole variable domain DGGITQSPKYLFRKEGQNVTLSCEQNLNHDAMYWYRQDPGQGLRLIYYSQIVNDFQKGDIAEGYSVSREKKESFPLTVTSAQKNPTAFYLCASSIQGRYEQYFGPGTRLTVT.

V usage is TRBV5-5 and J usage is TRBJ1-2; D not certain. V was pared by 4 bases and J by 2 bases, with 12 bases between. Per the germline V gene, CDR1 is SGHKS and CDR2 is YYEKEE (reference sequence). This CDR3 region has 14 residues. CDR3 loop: CASSPSVRNYGYTF. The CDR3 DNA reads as TGTGCCAGCAGCCCCTCCGTCAGAAACTATGGCTACACCTTC.

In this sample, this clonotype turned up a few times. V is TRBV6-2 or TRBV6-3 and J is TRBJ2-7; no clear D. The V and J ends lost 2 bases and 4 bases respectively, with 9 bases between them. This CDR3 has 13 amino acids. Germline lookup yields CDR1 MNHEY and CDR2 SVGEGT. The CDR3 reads CASSYTLGYEQYF. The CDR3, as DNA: TGTGCCAGCAGTTACACCCTCGGGTACGAGCAGTACTTC.

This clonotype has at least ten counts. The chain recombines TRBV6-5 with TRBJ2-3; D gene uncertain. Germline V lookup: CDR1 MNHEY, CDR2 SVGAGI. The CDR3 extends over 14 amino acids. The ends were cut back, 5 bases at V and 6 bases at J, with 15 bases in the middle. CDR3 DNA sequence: TGTGCCAGCAGTGTGGTTGGGGTCACGGATACGCAGTATTTT. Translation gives CASSVVGVTDTQYF.

Here the CDR3 DNA reads TGTGCCAGCAGTCCCCGGGCTAGCATTGAGACGCAGTATTTT. Protein sequence: CASSPRASIETQYF. The chain carries TRBV6-2 or TRBV6-3 and TRBJ2-3; tentatively, D is TRBD2 (5 bases). Germline lookup yields CDR1 MNHEY and CDR2 SVGEGT. The CDR3 has 14 amino acids. The germline V and J ends were trimmed by 5 bases and 9 bases, with 18 bases remaining between them.

CDR3 loop: CASSLAGRREFF. The CDR3 DNA follows: TGTGCCAGCAGCTTAGCCGGACGGAGGGAGTTCTTC. V gene TRBV7-8 combines with J gene TRBJ2-1; TRBD2 is a possible D gene (6 bases). The CDR3 is made up of 12 amino acids. V lost 0 bases, J lost 14 bases, and 11 bases lay in between. Germline V gives CDR1 SGHVS, CDR2 FQNEAQ. Full variable domain (remainder filled in from reference TRBV7-8 and TRBJ2-1): GAGVSQSPRYKVAKRGQDVALRCDPISGHVSLFWYQQALGQGPEFLTYFQNEAQLDKSGLPSDRFFAERPEGSVSTLKIQRTQQEDSAVYLCASSLAGRREFFGPGTRLTVL.

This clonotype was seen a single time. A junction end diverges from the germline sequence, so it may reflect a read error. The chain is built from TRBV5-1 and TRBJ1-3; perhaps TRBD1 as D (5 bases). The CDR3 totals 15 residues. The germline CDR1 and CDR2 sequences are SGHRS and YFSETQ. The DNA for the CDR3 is TGCGCCTGCAGTATAGGGGACCACTCTGGAAACACCATATATTTT. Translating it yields CACSIGDHSGNTIYF. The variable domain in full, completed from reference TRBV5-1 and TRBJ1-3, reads KAGVTQTPRYLIKTRGQQVTLSCSPISGHRSVSWYQQTPGQGLQFLFEYFSETQRNKGNFPGRFSGRQFSNSRSEMNVSTLELGDSALYLCACSIGDHSGNTIYFGEGSWLTVV.

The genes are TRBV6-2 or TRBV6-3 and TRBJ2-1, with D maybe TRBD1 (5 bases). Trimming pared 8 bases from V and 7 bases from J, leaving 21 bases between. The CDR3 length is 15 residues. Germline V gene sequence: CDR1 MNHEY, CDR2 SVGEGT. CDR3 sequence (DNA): TGTGCCAGCCCATCGGACACCGTTCTGTATAATGAGCAGTTCTTC. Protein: CASPSDTVLYNEQFF.

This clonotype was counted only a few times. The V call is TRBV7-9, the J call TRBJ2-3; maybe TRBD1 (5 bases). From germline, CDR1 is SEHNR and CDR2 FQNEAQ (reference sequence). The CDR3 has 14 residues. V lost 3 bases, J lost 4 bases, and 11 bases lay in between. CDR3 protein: CASSFPAGSDTQYF. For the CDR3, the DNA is TGTGCCAGCAGCTTTCCGGCAGGGTCAGATACGCAGTATTTT.

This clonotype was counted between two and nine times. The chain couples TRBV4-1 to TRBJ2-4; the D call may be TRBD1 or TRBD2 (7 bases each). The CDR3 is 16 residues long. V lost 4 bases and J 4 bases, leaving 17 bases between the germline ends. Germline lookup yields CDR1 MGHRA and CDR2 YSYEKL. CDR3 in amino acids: CASSLPTRGGKNIQYF. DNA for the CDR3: TGCGCCAGCAGCCTACCAACCAGGGGGGGGAAAAACATTCAGTACTTC.

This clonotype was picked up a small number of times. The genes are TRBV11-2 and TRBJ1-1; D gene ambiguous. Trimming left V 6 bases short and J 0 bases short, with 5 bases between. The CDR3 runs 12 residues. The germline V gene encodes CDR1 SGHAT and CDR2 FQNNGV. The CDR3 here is CASRQMNTEAFF. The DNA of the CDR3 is TGTGCCAGCAGGCAAATGAACACTGAAGCTTTCTTT. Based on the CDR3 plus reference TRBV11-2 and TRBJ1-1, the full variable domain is EAGVAQSPRYKIIEKRQSVAFWCNPISGHATLYWYQQILGQGPKLLIQFQNNGVVDDSQLPKDRFSAERLKGVDSTLKIQPAKLEDSAVYLCASRQMNTEAFFGQGTRLTVV.

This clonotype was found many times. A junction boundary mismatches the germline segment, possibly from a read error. Written as DNA, the CDR3 is TGTGCCAGCAGCTTGGGGGGGGGCGGCACTGAAGCTTTCTTT. It yields the protein CASSLGGGGTEAFF. The rearrangement links TRBV5-1 to TRBJ1-1; TRBD1 is a possible D gene (6 bases). Germline CDR1 SGHRS, CDR2 YFSETQ. The CDR3 runs 14 residues.

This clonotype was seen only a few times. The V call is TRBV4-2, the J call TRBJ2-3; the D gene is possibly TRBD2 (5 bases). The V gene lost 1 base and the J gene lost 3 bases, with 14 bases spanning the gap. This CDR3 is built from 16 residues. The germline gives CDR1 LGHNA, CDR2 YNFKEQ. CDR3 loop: CASSQVSGFSTDTQYF. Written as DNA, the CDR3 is TGTGCCAGCAGCCAAGTGTCGGGGTTCAGTACAGATACGCAGTATTTT.

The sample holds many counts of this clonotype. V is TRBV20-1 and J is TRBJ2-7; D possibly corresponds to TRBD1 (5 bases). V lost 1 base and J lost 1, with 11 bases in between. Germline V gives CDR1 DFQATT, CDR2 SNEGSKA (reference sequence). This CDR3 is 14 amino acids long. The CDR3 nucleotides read TGCAGTGCTAGAGGAATGGACAAGTCCTACGAGCAGTACGTC. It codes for CSARGMDKSYEQYV.